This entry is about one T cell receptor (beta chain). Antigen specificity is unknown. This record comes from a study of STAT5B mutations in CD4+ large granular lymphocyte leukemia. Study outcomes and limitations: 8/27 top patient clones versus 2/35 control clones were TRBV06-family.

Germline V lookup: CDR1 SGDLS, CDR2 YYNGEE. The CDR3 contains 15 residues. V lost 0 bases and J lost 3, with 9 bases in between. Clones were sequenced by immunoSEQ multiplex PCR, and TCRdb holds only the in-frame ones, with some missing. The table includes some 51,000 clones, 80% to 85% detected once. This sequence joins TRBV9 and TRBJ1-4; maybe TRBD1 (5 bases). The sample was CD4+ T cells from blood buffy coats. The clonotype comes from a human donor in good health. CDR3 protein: CASSVARGANEKLFF. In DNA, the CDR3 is TGTGCCAGCAGCGTAGCGAGGGGAGCTAATGAAAAACTGTTTTTT.